Listed below are T cell receptor beta chains from one sample, sequenced in a study of Ad26.COV2.S vaccination and SARS-CoV-2 variants. TCRdb keeps only in-frame clones here, not all; method: immunoSEQ multiplex PCR. The sample includes roughly 350,000 clones, 88% of them seen just once. Sequenced material: peripheral blood, taken in a trial of Ad26.COV2.S vaccine versus placebo. The receptors here all came from a person aged 18-60 years who received the Ad26.COV2.S COVID-19 vaccine or a placebo. CDR3s include the opening cysteine and the closing phenylalanine or tryptophan. The D gene is left open where the match is weak. Size tells how often a clone was seen (once, few, many) or the class of an expanded clone, and some rows leave it out.

clone_size: .
v_call: TRBV6-5
j_call: TRBJ1-1
d_call: TRBD1
cdr3_aa: CASSSFGTVNTEAFF
cdr3_nt: TGTGCCAGCAGTTCCTTCGGGACAGTGAACACTGAAGCTTTCTTT

clone_size: .
v_call: TRBV19
j_call: TRBJ1-2
d_call: TRBD1
cdr3_aa: CASCKQGFYGYTF
cdr3_nt: TGTGCCAGCTGTAAACAGGGGTTCTATGGCTACACCTTC

clone_size: .
v_call: TRBV18
j_call: TRBJ2-7
d_call: .
cdr3_aa: CASSRSGERGYEQYF
cdr3_nt: TGTGCCAGCTCACGATCCGGGGAGAGAGGTTACGAGCAGTACTTC

clone_size: .
v_call: TRBV6-1
j_call: TRBJ1-1
d_call: .
cdr3_aa: CASSELSDTRVGTEAFF
cdr3_nt: TGTGCCAGCAGTGAATTGTCCGACACCCGGGTGGGCACTGAAGCTTTCTTT

clone_size: .
v_call: TRBV5-8
j_call: TRBJ1-5
d_call: .
cdr3_aa: CASSRPLSRVWPQHF
cdr3_nt: TGTGCCAGCAGCCGTCCTTTATCCAGGGTATGGCCCCAGCATTTT

clone_size: .
v_call: TRBV2
j_call: TRBJ2-5
d_call: TRBD1
cdr3_aa: CASRDSAIETQYF
cdr3_nt: TGTGCCAGCCGGGACAGTGCTATAGAGACCCAGTACTTC

clone_size: .
v_call: TRBV7-5
j_call: TRBJ1-5
d_call: .
cdr3_aa: CARSQSRDRGSNQPQHF
cdr3_nt: TGTGCCAGAAGCCAGTCCCGGGACAGGGGTAGCAATCAGCCCCAGCATTTT

clone_size: .
v_call: TRBV5-8
j_call: TRBJ1-3
d_call: .
cdr3_aa: CASSHQRDTFLGNTIYF
cdr3_nt: TGTGCCAGCAGCCATCAGCGGGACACCTTCCTCGGAAACACCATATATTTT

clone_size: .
v_call: TRBV27
j_call: TRBJ2-7
d_call: .
cdr3_aa: CASRDMGYEQYF
cdr3_nt: TGTGCCAGCAGGGATATGGGTTACGAGCAGTACTTC

clone_size: once
v_call: TRBV20-1
j_call: TRBJ2-4
d_call: .
cdr3_aa: CSASGGLGKNIQYF
cdr3_nt: TGCAGTGCTAGTGGCGGCTTGGGCAAAAACATTCAGTACTTC

clone_size: .
v_call: TRBV9
j_call: TRBJ2-3
d_call: TRBD2
cdr3_aa: CASSRLAGLDTQYF
cdr3_nt: TGTGCCAGCAGCCGACTAGCCGGATTAGATACGCAGTATTTT

clone_size: .
v_call: TRBV12-3/TRBV12-4
j_call: TRBJ1-5
d_call: .
cdr3_aa: CASSWARNQPQHF
cdr3_nt: TGTGCCAGCAGTTGGGCGAGGAATCAGCCCCAGCATTTT

clone_size: .
v_call: TRBV19
j_call: TRBJ2-7
d_call: TRBD2
cdr3_aa: CASSIIAASGGFTYEQYF
cdr3_nt: TGTGCCAGTAGTATAATCGCGGCTAGCGGGGGCTTTACCTACGAGCAGTACTTC

clone_size: .
v_call: TRBV19
j_call: TRBJ1-5
d_call: .
cdr3_aa: CASRVPNSEKPQHF
cdr3_nt: TGTGCCAGTCGGGTCCCGAACAGCGAAAAACCCCAGCATTTT